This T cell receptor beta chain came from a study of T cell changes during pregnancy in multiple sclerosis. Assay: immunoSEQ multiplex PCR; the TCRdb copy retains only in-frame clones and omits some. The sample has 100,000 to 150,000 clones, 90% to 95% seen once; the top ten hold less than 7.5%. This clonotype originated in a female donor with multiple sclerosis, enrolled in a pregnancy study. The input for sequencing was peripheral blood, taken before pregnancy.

The CDR3, as DNA: TGTGCCAGCAGCTTACAAATAGCGGGCTACAATGAGCAGTTCTTC. It encodes CASSLQIAGYNEQFF. V gene TRBV7-3 combines with J gene TRBJ2-1; 7 nucleotides agree with TRBD2. This CDR3 is 15 amino acids long. V shed 2 bases, J shed 3 bases, and the junction held 4 bases outside the gene matches. Germline assignment: CDR1 SGHTA and CDR2 FQGTGA. The whole variable domain, filled in from reference TRBV7-3 and TRBJ2-1, reads GAGVSQTPSNKVTEKGKYVELRCDPISGHTALYWYRQSLGQGPEFLIYFQGTGAADDSGLPNDRFFAVRPEGSVSTLKIQRTERGDSAVYLCASSLQIAGYNEQFFGPGTRLTVL.